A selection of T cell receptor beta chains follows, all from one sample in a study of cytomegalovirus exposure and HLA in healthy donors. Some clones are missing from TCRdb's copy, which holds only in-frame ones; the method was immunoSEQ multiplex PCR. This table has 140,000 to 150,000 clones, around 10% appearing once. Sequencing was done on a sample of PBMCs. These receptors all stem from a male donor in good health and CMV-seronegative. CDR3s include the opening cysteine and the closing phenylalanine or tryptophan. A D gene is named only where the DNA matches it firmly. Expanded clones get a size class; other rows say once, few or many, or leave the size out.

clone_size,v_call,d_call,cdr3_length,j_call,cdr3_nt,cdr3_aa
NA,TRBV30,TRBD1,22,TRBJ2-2,TGTGCCTGGAGTGATGTATTCGCCTTTGGACAGGGGGTCACATGGAACACCGGGGAGCTGTTTTTT,CAWSDVFAFGQGVTWNTGELFF
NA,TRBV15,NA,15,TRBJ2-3,TGTGCCACCAGCCCCCTAGCAGCCGCGGTAGATACGCAGTATTTT,CATSPLAAAVDTQYF
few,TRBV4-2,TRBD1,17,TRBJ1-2,TGTGCTAGCAGCCAAGACCTATGGGACAGGGGATTGCATGGCTACACCTTC,CASSQDLWDRGLHGYTF
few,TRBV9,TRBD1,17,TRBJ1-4,TGTGCCAGCAGCGTCGGACAGGGGCGCTCGGCTAATGAAAAACTGTTTTTT,CASSVGQGRSANEKLFF
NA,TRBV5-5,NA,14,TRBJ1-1,TGTGCCAGCAGCTCCCGGACAGAAAACACTGAAGCTTTCTTT,CASSSRTENTEAFF
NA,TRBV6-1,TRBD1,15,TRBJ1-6,TGTGCCAGCAGTGACAAGGGACAGGGGTGGTCACCCCTCCACTTT,CASSDKGQGWSPLHF
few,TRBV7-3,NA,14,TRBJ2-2,TGTGCCAGCAGCCCCGACAGGAGCACCGGGGAGCTGTTTTTT,CASSPDRSTGELFF
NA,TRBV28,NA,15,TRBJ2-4,TGTGCCAGCAGTTTCTCCGCAGGGGTGGAAAACATTCAGTACTTC,CASSFSAGVENIQYF
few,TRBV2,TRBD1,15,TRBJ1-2,TGTGCCAGCAGTGTCCCTGAACAGGGGCTTTATGGCTACACCTTC,CASSVPEQGLYGYTF
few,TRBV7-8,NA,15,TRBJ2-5,TGTGCCAGCAGCTTACCTCTAGCTAACCAAGAGACCCAGTACTTC,CASSLPLANQETQYF
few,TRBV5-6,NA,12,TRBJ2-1,TGTGCCAGCAGCTTGGCGGCGGGGGAGCAGTTCTTC,CASSLAAGEQFF
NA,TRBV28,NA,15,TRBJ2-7,TGTGCCAGCAGTTCCCCGGGAGAAGGCTCCTACGAGCAGTACTTC,CASSSPGEGSYEQYF
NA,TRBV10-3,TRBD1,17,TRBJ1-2,TGTGCCATCAGTGAGTTCCTAGGACAGGGCGAGAAAAGTGGCTACACCTTC,CAISEFLGQGEKSGYTF
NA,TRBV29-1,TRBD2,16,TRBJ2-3,TGCAGCGTTGGGGGGGGACTAGCGACCAGCACAGATACGCAGTATTTT,CSVGGGLATSTDTQYF
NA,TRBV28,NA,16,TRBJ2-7,TGTGCCAGCAGTTCGGCTACAGGGTCGGCCTTTTACGAGCAGTACTTC,CASSSATGSAFYEQYF
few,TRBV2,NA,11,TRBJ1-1,TGTGCCAGCAAAAGTAGCACTGAAGCTTTCTTT,CASKSSTEAFF
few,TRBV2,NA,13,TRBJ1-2,TGTGCCAGCAGTGAAGAAGGGGTGAATGGCTACACCTTC,CASSEEGVNGYTF
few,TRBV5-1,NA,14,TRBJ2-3,TGCGCCAGCAGCTCTACAGGGATGGGAGATACGCAGTATTTT,CASSSTGMGDTQYF
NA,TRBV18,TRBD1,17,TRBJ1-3,TGTGCCAGCTCACCATACCCGGGACAGACCTCGAGGGACACCATATATTTT,CASSPYPGQTSRDTIYF
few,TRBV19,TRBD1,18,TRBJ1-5,TGTGCCAGTAAACCGGGACAGGGTAGGTTTGGGAGCAATCAGCCCCAGCATTTT,CASKPGQGRFGSNQPQHF
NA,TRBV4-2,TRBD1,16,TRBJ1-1,TGTGCCAGCAGCCAAGGCTCGGGACAGGGATACTCTGAAGCTTTCTTT,CASSQGSGQGYSEAFF
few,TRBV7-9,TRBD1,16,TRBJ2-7,TGTGCCAGCAGCTCCTTTCCGGGACAGGGCACCTACGAGCAGTACTTC,CASSSFPGQGTYEQYF
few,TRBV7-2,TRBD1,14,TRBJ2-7,TGTGCCAGCACCTTGGACAGGGGGACCTACGAGCAGTACTTC,CASTLDRGTYEQYF
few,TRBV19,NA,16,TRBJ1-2,TGTGCCAGTAGTACCCTCCGACAAGGTTTAAACTATGGCTACACCTTC,CASSTLRQGLNYGYTF
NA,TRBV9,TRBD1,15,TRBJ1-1,TGTGCCAGCAGCGTAGCTCCCTCGGCAGGGGGCGAAGCTTTCTTT,CASSVAPSAGGEAFF
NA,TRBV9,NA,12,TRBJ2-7,TGTGCCAGCAGCAACAAGCAGGGCGAGCAGTACTTC,CASSNKQGEQYF
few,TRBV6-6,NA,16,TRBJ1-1,TGTGCCAGCAGTTACACCACGTCAGGGGTCTGGGCTGAAGCTTTCTTT,CASSYTTSGVWAEAFF